The clone carrying this T cell receptor beta chain was counted many times. It was with unique molecular identifiers that the TCRbeta library was prepared. Each CDR3 protein is one row after TCRdb ran MiXCR on the PCR reads. The repertoire has hundreds of thousands of distinct CDR3 sequences, 9.9% of them found once; the top ten carry about a tenth. The source of the sample is a study of T-cell reconstitution after alpha-beta-depleted transplantation in children. In germline, CDR1 is SGHAT, CDR2 FQNNGV. Deletions cut 4 bases from V and 3 bases from J, with 15 bases between. CDR3 length equals 16 residues.

The material was PBMCs from the stem cell graft donor, obtained from the stem cell graft. The chain has TRBV11-2 and TRBJ2-2; tentative D call: TRBD1 (6 bases). The origin of this receptor is a human donor who donated a stem cell graft to a child with SCID. CDR3 amino acids: CASSSYSDSHTGELFF. The DNA of the CDR3 is TGTGCCAGCAGCTCCTACTCGGACAGTCACACCGGGGAGCTGTTTTTT.